This is a list of T cell receptor beta chains from one sample in a study of beta chain features in type 1 diabetes. Produced via immunoSEQ multiplex PCR; TCRdb's table is partial and in-frame only. This sample has roughly 400,000 clones; about 10% occur once, and the top ten carry around 0.66%. The sample was central memory CD4+ T cells from blood. These receptors were taken from a man aged 25 to 40 with type 1 diabetes. Both conserved end residues are part of each CDR3. A D gene is named only where the DNA matches it firmly. A row's size may be missing; if present it is once, few, many or a size class.

J gene: TRBJ2-7; clone size: few; D gene: .; V gene: TRBV7-2; CDR3 length: 14; CDR3 DNA: TGTGCCAGCAGCAGCGACTGGGTTACCTACGAGCAGTACTTC; CDR3 protein: CASSSDWVTYEQYF
J gene: TRBJ2-7; clone size: .; D gene: .; V gene: TRBV28; CDR3 length: 12; CDR3 DNA: TGTGCCAGCAGTTTACCACCGGGACGGCCAGCCTTC; CDR3 protein: CASSLPPGRPAF
J gene: TRBJ2-1; clone size: few; D gene: TRBD2; V gene: TRBV6-4; CDR3 length: 15; CDR3 DNA: TGTGCCAGCAGTGAATTTAGCGGGAACTACAATGAGCAGTTCTTC; CDR3 protein: CASSEFSGNYNEQFF
J gene: TRBJ2-7; clone size: .; D gene: TRBD2; V gene: TRBV25-1; CDR3 length: 17; CDR3 DNA: TGTGCCAGCAGTTTGGTACTCTTCCTAGCGGGAGACTACGAGCAGTACTTC; CDR3 protein: CASSLVLFLAGDYEQYF
J gene: TRBJ2-1; clone size: .; D gene: TRBD2; V gene: TRBV10-3; CDR3 length: 14; CDR3 DNA: TGTGCGGCGTCCGGGGGGAATGGGGTTAATGAGCAGTTCTTC; CDR3 protein: CAASGGNGVNEQFF
J gene: TRBJ2-5; clone size: .; D gene: TRBD2; V gene: TRBV5-1; CDR3 length: 16; CDR3 DNA: TGCGCCAGCAGCTTGGCCATGACTAGCGGGAGCGAGACCCAGTACTTC; CDR3 protein: CASSLAMTSGSETQYF
J gene: TRBJ1-5; clone size: few; D gene: .; V gene: TRBV27; CDR3 length: 17; CDR3 DNA: TGTGCCAGCAGTTCGATGGCAGCTCTCGTTGGCAATCAGCCCCAGCATTTT; CDR3 protein: CASSSMAALVGNQPQHF
J gene: TRBJ2-3; clone size: few; D gene: TRBD2; V gene: TRBV6-1; CDR3 length: 15; CDR3 DNA: TGTGCCAGCAATGGACTAGCGGGGGGCACAGATACGCAGTATTTT; CDR3 protein: CASNGLAGGTDTQYF
J gene: TRBJ1-1; clone size: few; D gene: .; V gene: TRBV5-1; CDR3 length: 15; CDR3 DNA: TGCGCCAGCAGCTGGGCCGGGGCCCAGAACACTGAAGCTTTCTTT; CDR3 protein: CASSWAGAQNTEAFF
J gene: TRBJ2-5; clone size: .; D gene: .; V gene: TRBV15; CDR3 length: 14; CDR3 DNA: TGTGCCACCAGCAGAGATCTCCAGATAGAGACCCAGTACTTC; CDR3 protein: CATSRDLQIETQYF
J gene: TRBJ2-1; clone size: few; D gene: TRBD2; V gene: TRBV6-1; CDR3 length: 13; CDR3 DNA: TGTGCCAGCCTAGCGGGAGCTTACAATGAGCAGTTCTTC; CDR3 protein: CASLAGAYNEQFF
J gene: TRBJ1-1; clone size: few; D gene: .; V gene: TRBV2; CDR3 length: 13; CDR3 DNA: TGTGCCAGCAATCGGGAGGGGGGCACTGAAGCTTTCTTT; CDR3 protein: CASNREGGTEAFF
J gene: TRBJ2-5; clone size: few; D gene: TRBD1; V gene: TRBV27; CDR3 length: 20; CDR3 DNA: TGTGCCAGCAGTTTAGTTGGGGACAGAGTAGATGTAGGTAAACAAGAGACCCAGTACTTC; CDR3 protein: CASSLVGDRVDVGKQETQYF
J gene: TRBJ1-5; clone size: many; D gene: .; V gene: TRBV6-5; CDR3 length: 14; CDR3 DNA: TGTGCCAGCAGTTTACAGGGTCGGAATCAGCCCCAGCATTTT; CDR3 protein: CASSLQGRNQPQHF
J gene: TRBJ1-2; clone size: .; D gene: .; V gene: TRBV6-1; CDR3 length: 12; CDR3 DNA: TGTGCCAGCAGGGGGACGGTCTATGGCTACACCTTC; CDR3 protein: CASRGTVYGYTF
J gene: TRBJ2-5; clone size: few; D gene: .; V gene: TRBV14; CDR3 length: 13; CDR3 DNA: TGTGCCAGCAGCCCTCACACCGAAGAGACCCAGTACTTC; CDR3 protein: CASSPHTEETQYF
J gene: TRBJ2-2; clone size: many; D gene: TRBD1; V gene: TRBV5-4; CDR3 length: 16; CDR3 DNA: TGTGCCAGCAGCTTGGCCGAGGGACAGGGGAACGGGGAGCTGTTTTTT; CDR3 protein: CASSLAEGQGNGELFF
J gene: TRBJ2-3; clone size: .; D gene: .; V gene: TRBV28; CDR3 length: 15; CDR3 DNA: TGTGCCAGCCTTTCCCGGGGTGCTAGCACAGATACGCAGTATTTT; CDR3 protein: CASLSRGASTDTQYF
J gene: TRBJ2-7; clone size: few; D gene: .; V gene: TRBV2; CDR3 length: 13; CDR3 DNA: TGTGCCAGCAGTGTAGCGCCGACCTACGAGCAGTACTTC; CDR3 protein: CASSVAPTYEQYF
J gene: TRBJ1-1; clone size: .; D gene: .; V gene: TRBV19; CDR3 length: 16; CDR3 DNA: TGTGCCAGTAGTATCAATGTAGGAGGGATGAACACTGAAGCTTTCTTT; CDR3 protein: CASSINVGGMNTEAFF
J gene: TRBJ2-1; clone size: .; D gene: TRBD1; V gene: TRBV7-7; CDR3 length: 20; CDR3 DNA: TGTGCTAGCCCTGCCCAGGGGGAGAAGATCAGGGGGCAGGGGGTTAATGAGCAGTTCTTC; CDR3 protein: CASPAQGEKIRGQGVNEQFF
J gene: TRBJ2-5; clone size: few; D gene: .; V gene: TRBV4-2; CDR3 length: 15; CDR3 DNA: TGTGCCAGCAGCCATCGCGGACAGCAACAAGAGACCCAGTACTTC; CDR3 protein: CASSHRGQQQETQYF
J gene: TRBJ1-6; clone size: .; D gene: .; V gene: TRBV28; CDR3 length: 14; CDR3 DNA: TGTGCCAGCAGTTTGCCAAGTTTCAATTCACCCCTCCACTTT; CDR3 protein: CASSLPSFNSPLHF
J gene: TRBJ2-5; clone size: many; D gene: .; V gene: TRBV5-1; CDR3 length: 14; CDR3 DNA: TGCGCCAGCAGCGCCGGGACACCAGGAGAGACCCAGTACTTC; CDR3 protein: CASSAGTPGETQYF
J gene: TRBJ2-7; clone size: few; D gene: .; V gene: TRBV11-2; CDR3 length: 17; CDR3 DNA: TGTGCCAGCAGCTCCGGGGCTGGCAGGGACGTGACCTACGAGCAGTACTTC; CDR3 protein: CASSSGAGRDVTYEQYF
J gene: TRBJ2-3; clone size: few; D gene: .; V gene: TRBV5-1; CDR3 length: 16; CDR3 DNA: TGCGCCAGCAGCGCGGGGCGGCAGGGGAGGTCAGATACGCAGTATTTT; CDR3 protein: CASSAGRQGRSDTQYF
J gene: TRBJ2-7; clone size: .; D gene: TRBD1; V gene: TRBV19; CDR3 length: 13; CDR3 DNA: TGTGCCAGTAGTACCACGACAGGGGGCGAGCAGTACTTC; CDR3 protein: CASSTTTGGEQYF
J gene: TRBJ2-4; clone size: .; D gene: TRBD2; V gene: TRBV7-2; CDR3 length: 16; CDR3 DNA: TGTGCCAGCAGCTTAGGGGGAGCAGAGCGGGGGAACATTCAGTACTTC; CDR3 protein: CASSLGGAERGNIQYF
J gene: TRBJ2-5; clone size: .; D gene: .; V gene: TRBV2; CDR3 length: 12; CDR3 DNA: TGTGCCAGCAAGGTTTACCAAGAGACCCAGTACTTC; CDR3 protein: CASKVYQETQYF
J gene: TRBJ1-2; clone size: few; D gene: TRBD1; V gene: TRBV5-6; CDR3 length: 14; CDR3 DNA: TGTGCCAGCAGCTTGGCGGGACAGAACTATGGCTACACCTTC; CDR3 protein: CASSLAGQNYGYTF
J gene: TRBJ1-2; clone size: few; D gene: TRBD1; V gene: TRBV27; CDR3 length: 15; CDR3 DNA: TGTGCCAGCAGTCAGGGACAGGGGATCGCTTTTAGTCGCACCTTC; CDR3 protein: CASSQGQGIAFSRTF
J gene: TRBJ2-2; clone size: few; D gene: TRBD1; V gene: TRBV5-1; CDR3 length: 17; CDR3 DNA: TGCGCCAGCAGCTTGGCCGGGACAGGGGCGAACACCGGGGAGCTGTTTTTT; CDR3 protein: CASSLAGTGANTGELFF
J gene: TRBJ2-4; clone size: .; D gene: .; V gene: TRBV6-6; CDR3 length: 14; CDR3 DNA: TGTGCCAGCAGTCAACCCGAACAGGGAAACATTCAGTACTTC; CDR3 protein: CASSQPEQGNIQYF
J gene: TRBJ2-5; clone size: .; D gene: .; V gene: TRBV12-5; CDR3 length: 12; CDR3 DNA: TGTGCTAGTGGTTTGGGTTATGAGACCCAGTACTTC; CDR3 protein: CASGLGYETQYF
J gene: TRBJ2-3; clone size: .; D gene: TRBD2; V gene: TRBV5-4; CDR3 length: 15; CDR3 DNA: TGTGCCAGCAGCTTTGGGACTAGCGGGGCATATACGCAGTATTTT; CDR3 protein: CASSFGTSGAYTQYF
J gene: TRBJ2-5; clone size: many; D gene: TRBD2; V gene: TRBV5-4; CDR3 length: 14; CDR3 DNA: TGTGCCAGCAGCCGGACCGGGACTAGGGAGACCCAGTACTTC; CDR3 protein: CASSRTGTRETQYF
J gene: TRBJ1-1; clone size: .; D gene: TRBD1; V gene: TRBV7-9; CDR3 length: 15; CDR3 DNA: TGTGCCAGCAGCCCACAGGGGGGCCGGGACACTGAAGCTTTCTTT; CDR3 protein: CASSPQGGRDTEAFF
J gene: TRBJ1-2; clone size: .; D gene: TRBD1; V gene: TRBV4-1; CDR3 length: 14; CDR3 DNA: TGCGCCAGCAGCCAAGATCCCGGACAGGGTGGCTACACCTTC; CDR3 protein: CASSQDPGQGGYTF
J gene: TRBJ2-2; clone size: .; D gene: .; V gene: TRBV2; CDR3 length: 12; CDR3 DNA: TGTGCCAGCACCGAGGGGACCGGGGAGCTGTTTTTT; CDR3 protein: CASTEGTGELFF
J gene: TRBJ1-4; clone size: many; D gene: .; V gene: TRBV2; CDR3 length: 16; CDR3 DNA: TGTGCCAGCAGTGAACTGGGACGTGCAACTAATGAAAAACTGTTTTTT; CDR3 protein: CASSELGRATNEKLFF
J gene: TRBJ2-7; clone size: .; D gene: TRBD2; V gene: TRBV7-9; CDR3 length: 14; CDR3 DNA: TGTGCCAGCAGTCGATTAGCGGGAACCTACGAGCAGTACTTC; CDR3 protein: CASSRLAGTYEQYF
J gene: TRBJ2-7; clone size: few; D gene: TRBD2; V gene: TRBV10-2; CDR3 length: 15; CDR3 DNA: TGCGCCAGCGCTGATCTAGCGGGGAGCTCCTACGAGCAGTACTTC; CDR3 protein: CASADLAGSSYEQYF
J gene: TRBJ2-7; clone size: .; D gene: .; V gene: TRBV6-1; CDR3 length: 16; CDR3 DNA: TGTGCCATCAGTGAGACGGAGGGGGGAGGGCCCCACGAGCAGTACTTC; CDR3 protein: CAISETEGGGPHEQYF
J gene: TRBJ2-7; clone size: few; D gene: .; V gene: TRBV7-2; CDR3 length: 14; CDR3 DNA: TGTGCCAGCAGCGCCCGAGAGGCTAGGACCGAGCAGTACTTC; CDR3 protein: CASSAREARTEQYF
J gene: TRBJ1-5; clone size: many; D gene: TRBD1; V gene: TRBV7-2; CDR3 length: 14; CDR3 DNA: TGTGCCAGCAGCCGGACAGGGGTTGGTCAGCCCCAGCATTTT; CDR3 protein: CASSRTGVGQPQHF
J gene: TRBJ1-2; clone size: many; D gene: .; V gene: TRBV14; CDR3 length: 14; CDR3 DNA: TGTGCCAGCAGCCAAGCATCCAGGGTCTATGGCTACACCTTC; CDR3 protein: CASSQASRVYGYTF
J gene: TRBJ2-7; clone size: .; D gene: .; V gene: TRBV9; CDR3 length: 16; CDR3 DNA: TGTGCCAGCAGCGTAAATTGGGCAGGGGCTCGCTACGAGCAGTACTTC; CDR3 protein: CASSVNWAGARYEQYF
J gene: TRBJ2-3; clone size: .; D gene: .; V gene: TRBV5-8; CDR3 length: 14; CDR3 DNA: TGTGCCAGCAGTTACTCCCTTCCCGGAGATACGCAGTATTTT; CDR3 protein: CASSYSLPGDTQYF
J gene: TRBJ2-7; clone size: few; D gene: .; V gene: TRBV7-2; CDR3 length: 15; CDR3 DNA: TGTGCCAGCAGCTCAATCAGGATCTCCTCCTACGAGCAGTACTTC; CDR3 protein: CASSSIRISSYEQYF
J gene: TRBJ2-1; clone size: .; D gene: .; V gene: TRBV6-6; CDR3 length: 16; CDR3 DNA: TGTGCCAGCAGTTCCCCCGGGATCACAGCCTACAATGAGCAGTTCTTC; CDR3 protein: CASSSPGITAYNEQFF
J gene: TRBJ2-1; clone size: many; D gene: TRBD1; V gene: TRBV7-2; CDR3 length: 12; CDR3 DNA: TGTGCCAGCAGCCCCTCCGGGACAGTAAAGTTCTTC; CDR3 protein: CASSPSGTVKFF
J gene: TRBJ2-3; clone size: many; D gene: .; V gene: TRBV7-6; CDR3 length: 15; CDR3 DNA: TGTGCCAGCAGCGAGGGCCAGGGGCGCAGAGATACGCAGTATTTT; CDR3 protein: CASSEGQGRRDTQYF